This TCR beta chain derives from a study of T cell repertoires in cytomegalovirus infection. On the study more broadly: Recently identified HLA-C-restricted and well-studied HLA-B-restricted CMV epitopes were used. Signatures in public TCR beta sequences pointed to both CMV infection and matching HLA type.

Germline values: CDR1 SGDLS, CDR2 YYNGEE. CDR3 length equals 18 residues. The ends were cut back, 0 bases at V and 2 bases at J, with 17 bases in the middle. TCRdb itself ran the reads through MiXCR, one entry per CDR3 protein. The table includes about 890,000 distinct CDR3 sequences, under 40% detected once. Notes on the study in general: Carriage of CMV together with the relevant HLA was identifiable through cumulative public TCR beta family frequency. Ex vivo, HLA-C-restricted CMV-specific TCR beta clonotypes prevailed over the rest of the response.

This clonotype was detected a few times. The antigen is unknown. The sequenced sample was cultured CD8+ T cells from PBMCs, obtained from culture after CMV antigen stimulation. The chain joins TRBV9 to TRBJ2-2; D call uncertain. The TCR comes from a human donor in good health (CMV status not recorded). Some clones in this sample may be carry-over from other donors' samples. CDR3 coding DNA: TGTGCCAGCAGCGTAGAAGGCAGGCCCCAGATCAACACCGGGGAGCTGTTTTTT. Translated, it gives CASSVEGRPQINTGELFF.